Listed below are T cell receptor beta chains from one sample, sequenced in a study of T-cell reconstitution after alpha-beta-depleted transplantation in children. TCRdb reanalysed the PCR reads using MiXCR and keeps one entry per CDR3 protein. This sample has 65,000 to 85,000 distinct CDR3 sequences, with roughly a tenth found just once. This sample comprised PBMCs, obtained before TCRalphabeta/CD19-depleted stem cell transplant. The receptors derive from a boy between 5 and 17 years old with acute myeloid leukemia, due to receive a stem cell transplant. Each CDR3 is given with its conserved first and last residue. Each record gives: clone size, J gene, V gene, D gene, CDR3 protein, CDR3 DNA. A D gene is named only where the DNA matches it firmly. Clone size is not always given. Where it is, it says once, few, many or a class for expanded clones.

clone size: many; J gene: TRBJ2-3; V gene: TRBV5-1; D gene: .; CDR3 protein: CASSLVTYTDTQYF; CDR3 DNA: TGCGCCAGCAGCTTAGTCACCTACACAGATACGCAGTATTTT
clone size: many; J gene: TRBJ2-3; V gene: TRBV4-1; D gene: TRBD2; CDR3 protein: CASSQVELAVSTDTQYF; CDR3 DNA: TGCGCCAGCAGCCAAGTAGAACTAGCGGTTAGCACAGATACGCAGTATTTT
clone size: many; J gene: TRBJ2-3; V gene: TRBV6-5; D gene: .; CDR3 protein: CASAQVRGAQYF; CDR3 DNA: TGTGCCAGCGCACAGGTTCGGGGAGCGCAGTATTTT
clone size: .; J gene: TRBJ2-1; V gene: TRBV13; D gene: .; CDR3 protein: CASSAGRTYNEQFF; CDR3 DNA: TGTGCCAGCAGCGCGGGGAGGACTTACAATGAGCAGTTCTTC
clone size: many; J gene: TRBJ1-4; V gene: TRBV5-5; D gene: .; CDR3 protein: CASSFKEFEKLFF; CDR3 DNA: TGTGCCAGCAGCTTCAAGGAGTTTGAAAAACTGTTTTTT
clone size: .; J gene: TRBJ2-7; V gene: TRBV30; D gene: .; CDR3 protein: CAWRWDPRSSYEQYF; CDR3 DNA: TGTGCCTGGAGATGGGACCCCCGGAGCTCCTACGAGCAGTACTTC
clone size: many; J gene: TRBJ2-3; V gene: TRBV21-1; D gene: .; CDR3 protein: CASSPQCRQAQYF; CDR3 DNA: TGTGCCAGCAGCCCTCAATGTCGGCAGGCGCAGTATTTT
clone size: .; J gene: TRBJ2-1; V gene: TRBV30; D gene: TRBD2; CDR3 protein: CAWSVAGVSYNEQFF; CDR3 DNA: TGTGCCTGGAGTGTCGCGGGAGTATCCTACAATGAGCAGTTCTTC
clone size: many; J gene: TRBJ2-7; V gene: TRBV20-1; D gene: .; CDR3 protein: CSASGRDPYEQYF; CDR3 DNA: TGCAGTGCTAGTGGCAGGGACCCCTACGAGCAGTACTTC
clone size: many; J gene: TRBJ2-7; V gene: TRBV7-2; D gene: TRBD1; CDR3 protein: CASSRDRSSYEQYF; CDR3 DNA: TGTGCCAGCAGCCGGGACAGGAGCTCCTACGAGCAGTACTTC
clone size: few; J gene: TRBJ1-2; V gene: TRBV28; D gene: .; CDR3 protein: CASSSGSKVNYGYTF; CDR3 DNA: TGTGCCAGCAGTTCTGGCAGTAAGGTTAACTATGGCTACACCTTC
clone size: many; J gene: TRBJ2-7; V gene: TRBV12-3/TRBV12-4; D gene: .; CDR3 protein: CASSFTGARNEQYF; CDR3 DNA: TGTGCCAGCAGTTTTACGGGAGCCAGGAACGAGCAGTACTTC
clone size: many; J gene: TRBJ2-3; V gene: TRBV29-1; D gene: .; CDR3 protein: CSVEVLLSTDTQYF; CDR3 DNA: TGCAGCGTTGAAGTTCTCCTCTCCACAGATACGCAGTATTTT
clone size: many; J gene: TRBJ2-1; V gene: TRBV7-2; D gene: TRBD2; CDR3 protein: CASSVAGTSGSKSYNEQFF; CDR3 DNA: TGTGCCAGCAGCGTCGCCGGGACTAGCGGGAGCAAGTCCTACAATGAGCAGTTCTTC
clone size: many; J gene: TRBJ1-5; V gene: TRBV4-1; D gene: .; CDR3 protein: CASSQDEGRAQHF; CDR3 DNA: TGCGCCAGCAGCCAAGATGAGGGAAGGGCCCAGCATTTT
clone size: .; J gene: TRBJ2-2; V gene: TRBV6-5; D gene: .; CDR3 protein: CASSYGGTVTGELFF; CDR3 DNA: TGTGCCAGCAGTTACGGCGGGACAGTCACCGGGGAGCTGTTTTTT
clone size: .; J gene: TRBJ2-2; V gene: TRBV30; D gene: TRBD2; CDR3 protein: CAWSRGRDTGELFF; CDR3 DNA: TGTGCCTGGAGTCGCGGGAGGGACACCGGGGAGCTGTTTTTT
clone size: many; J gene: TRBJ2-5; V gene: TRBV20-1; D gene: .; CDR3 protein: CSAREKFRETQYF; CDR3 DNA: TGCAGTGCTAGAGAAAAATTTCGAGAGACCCAGTACTTC
clone size: many; J gene: TRBJ1-6; V gene: TRBV6-5; D gene: TRBD1; CDR3 protein: CASSPTGGAPLHF; CDR3 DNA: TGTGCCAGCAGTCCCACAGGGGGTGCGCCCCTCCACTTT
clone size: many; J gene: TRBJ1-4; V gene: TRBV12-3/TRBV12-4; D gene: .; CDR3 protein: CASRWGDTAEKLFF; CDR3 DNA: TGTGCCAGCAGGTGGGGGGATACTGCTGAAAAACTGTTTTTT
clone size: many; J gene: TRBJ1-1; V gene: TRBV20-1; D gene: .; CDR3 protein: CSARKRNSEAFF; CDR3 DNA: TGCAGTGCTAGAAAAAGGAACAGTGAAGCTTTCTTT
clone size: .; J gene: TRBJ2-7; V gene: TRBV5-5; D gene: TRBD1; CDR3 protein: CASGPGQGPEQYF; CDR3 DNA: TGTGCCAGCGGCCCCGGACAGGGGCCCGAGCAGTACTTC
clone size: many; J gene: TRBJ2-1; V gene: TRBV5-1; D gene: TRBD1; CDR3 protein: CASSLSGTGYLNEQFF; CDR3 DNA: TGCGCCAGCAGCTTGTCGGGGACAGGGTATCTCAATGAGCAGTTCTTC
clone size: many; J gene: TRBJ2-1; V gene: TRBV6-5; D gene: .; CDR3 protein: CASSRDNEQFF; CDR3 DNA: TGTGCCAGCAGTCGAGACAATGAGCAGTTCTTC
clone size: .; J gene: TRBJ2-2; V gene: TRBV6-2/TRBV6-3; D gene: .; CDR3 protein: CASSLPENTGELFF; CDR3 DNA: TGTGCCAGCAGTTTGCCAGAGAACACCGGGGAGCTGTTTTTT
clone size: many; J gene: TRBJ2-1; V gene: TRBV20-1; D gene: TRBD2; CDR3 protein: CSARESLAGAANEQFF; CDR3 DNA: TGCAGTGCTAGAGAGTCCCTAGCGGGGGCGGCGAATGAGCAGTTCTTC
clone size: many; J gene: TRBJ1-5; V gene: TRBV20-1; D gene: TRBD1; CDR3 protein: CSALTGLGNQPQHF; CDR3 DNA: TGCAGTGCGCTGACAGGGTTGGGCAATCAGCCCCAGCATTTT
clone size: few; J gene: TRBJ2-5; V gene: TRBV19; D gene: .; CDR3 protein: CASSPRGLETQYF; CDR3 DNA: TGTGCCAGTAGCCCGCGGGGGCTAGAGACCCAGTACTTC
clone size: many; J gene: TRBJ1-1; V gene: TRBV7-8; D gene: TRBD1; CDR3 protein: CASYHWDRGHTEAFF; CDR3 DNA: TGTGCCAGCTACCACTGGGACAGGGGTCACACTGAAGCTTTCTTT
clone size: .; J gene: TRBJ1-5; V gene: TRBV6-2/TRBV6-3; D gene: TRBD1; CDR3 protein: CASRETGQGNQPQHF; CDR3 DNA: TGTGCCAGCAGAGAGACAGGGCAGGGGAATCAGCCCCAGCATTTT
clone size: many; J gene: TRBJ2-1; V gene: TRBV7-9; D gene: .; CDR3 protein: CASSLKQGTRQFF; CDR3 DNA: TGTGCCAGCAGCCTTAAACAGGGAACCAGGCAGTTCTTC
clone size: many; J gene: TRBJ1-4; V gene: TRBV12-3/TRBV12-4; D gene: TRBD1; CDR3 protein: CASSLGDRPEKLFF; CDR3 DNA: TGTGCCAGCAGTCTTGGGGACAGACCCGAAAAACTGTTTTTT
clone size: many; J gene: TRBJ2-7; V gene: TRBV20-1; D gene: .; CDR3 protein: CSAPFTYEQYF; CDR3 DNA: TGCAGTGCGCCCTTTACCTACGAGCAGTACTTC